These 10 T cell receptor beta chains were all obtained from the same sample, sequenced in a study of CD8+ T cells in alopecia areata (dated by TCRdb to the late 2010s). The meaning of the sample's time point label: 20 to 30 weeks on oral tofacitinib. Interpreted using the paper, the treatment or condition label stands for: oral pan-JAK inhibitor, 5-10 mg twice daily. The library came from the immunoSEQ multiplex PCR assay. For TCR sequencing, RNA was extracted from every sample and reverse transcribed into cDNA to serve as template. Held by TCRdb, this immuneACCESS table contains in-frame sequences only and omits some clones. Under half of the omission traces to an unresolved V gene where checked; the cause of the rest is unknown. The table for this sample lists about 190,000 clones; under 60% of them were counted only once. Jointly, the top ten make up roughly 12% of the sample. The input for sequencing was CD8+ T cells sorted from blood, taken at week 24, from a patient treated with tofacitinib. All receptors derive from a human donor with alopecia areata.

The chain combines TRBV30 with TRBJ2-7; 7 nucleotides align to TRBD2. J gave up 5 bases and V 3 bases, and 13 bases lay outside the gene matches. Germline V gene data show CDR1 as GTSNPN and CDR2 as SVGIG (reference sequence). This CDR3 has 15 amino acids. CDR3 nucleotides: TGTGCCTGGAGCCCCGGAGCGGGGTTATTCCACGAGCAGTACTTC. Translation gives CAWSPGAGLFHEQYF.

For the CDR3, the DNA is TGCGCCAGCAGCCACCAACAGGGGTGGCAAGAGACCCAGTACTTC. The encoded protein is CASSHQQGWQETQYF. The gene calls are TRBV5-1 and TRBJ2-5; 7 bases fit TRBD1. Germline assignment: CDR1 SGHRS and CDR2 YFSETQ. This CDR3 has 15 residues. V gave up 4 bases and J gave up 2 bases; unmatched junction bases: 8.

The chain carries TRBV2 and TRBJ1-5; D gene uncertain. The CDR3 spans 15 residues. V lost 1 base and J lost 3, with 10 bases in between. CDR1 and CDR2 from the germline V gene are SNHLY and FYNNEI. DNA for the CDR3: TGTGCCAGCAGTGAAGGGCTGGATCCCAATCAGCCCCAGCATTTT. Translated, it gives CASSEGLDPNQPQHF. The whole variable domain, filled in from reference TRBV2 and TRBJ1-5, reads EPEVTQTPSHQVTQMGQEVILRCVPISNHLYFYWYRQILGQKVEFLVSFYNNEISEKSEIFDDQFSVERPDGSNFTLKIRSTKLEDSAMYFCASSEGLDPNQPQHFGDGTRLSIL.

The chain employs TRBV19 and TRBJ1-1, with TRBD1 as a possible D gene (6 bases). The CDR3 consists of 14 residues. CDR1 is LNHDA and CDR2 is SQIVND in the germline V gene (reference sequence). The germline V and J ends were trimmed by 1 base and 4 bases, with 10 bases remaining between them. CDR3 residues: CASSIGGGGTEAFF. The CDR3 DNA reads TGTGCCAGTAGTATAGGGGGAGGGGGCACTGAAGCTTTCTTT.

The chain uses TRBV29-1 and TRBJ1-5; D gene ambiguous. Trimming stripped 4 bases from V and 0 bases from J, with 10 bases between. The CDR3 is 14 amino acids. From germline, CDR1 is SQVTM and CDR2 ANQGSEA. The CDR3 DNA follows: TGCAGCGTTGTTAGGGAGGATAGCAATCAGCCCCAGCATTTT. Its protein is CSVVREDSNQPQHF.

The CDR3 region is CSVVPSSYNEQFF. CDR3 bases: TGCAGCGTTGTCCCCAGCTCCTACAATGAGCAGTTCTTC. The chain joins TRBV29-1 to TRBJ2-1, with D unclear. From germline, CDR1 is SQVTM and CDR2 ANQGSEA. V was cut by 4 bases and J by 0 bases, with 7 bases left in between. The CDR3 length is 13 residues.

This sequence joins TRBV6-5 and TRBJ2-2; D perhaps matches TRBD1 (5 bases). CDR1 is MNHEY and CDR2 is SVGAGI in the germline V gene. This CDR3 has 14 residues. V was clipped by 8 bases and J by 4 bases, with 14 bases between them. DNA for the CDR3: TGTGCCAGCCTATCCGGACACAGCACCGGGGAGCTGTTTTTT. Translating gives CASLSGHSTGELFF.

This clone was counted between two and nine times. The J gene is TRBJ2-5, the V gene TRBV7-9; tentative D call: TRBD1 (6 bases). Germline values: CDR1 SEHNR, CDR2 FQNEAQ (reference sequence). The CDR3 loop spans 15 amino acids. The V end lost 5 bases, the J end lost 2 bases, and 15 bases lay between the germline ends. CDR3 sequence: CASSPPPRGQETQYF. In nucleotides, the CDR3 is TGTGCCAGCAGCCCGCCCCCTAGGGGGCAAGAGACCCAGTACTTC.

This chain joins TRBV10-2 and TRBJ1-1, with D perhaps TRBD1 (5 bases). The germline V and J ends were trimmed by 5 bases and 5 bases, with 12 bases remaining between them. Germline V CDR1 and CDR2: WSHSY, SAAADI. The CDR3 covers 13 residues. CDR3 sequence reads: CASSFGGGTEAFF. The DNA for the CDR3 is TGCGCCAGCAGTTTCGGGGGAGGGACTGAAGCTTTCTTT.

The gene calls are TRBV27 and TRBJ1-2; the D gene is possibly TRBD1 (6 bases). Germline V CDR1 and CDR2: MNHEY, SMNVEV (reference sequence). V was cut by 7 bases and J by 5 bases, with 20 bases left in between. This CDR3 spans 15 amino acids. For the CDR3, the DNA is TGTGCCAGCACCATCAGGGGAGGCGGGCGATATGGCTACACCTTC. Its translation: CASTIRGGGRYGYTF.